This T cell receptor beta chain emerged from a study of blood T cells in healthy people across ages. Around 10 milliliters of peripheral blood were drawn from each donor. For the second PCR, which ran for roughly 6 to 11 cycles, a sample-barcoded 5' primer and a J-beta primer mix were used. TCRdb redid the calling of the 5' RACE reads with MiXCR, one entry per CDR3 protein. The repertoire includes 590,000 or so distinct CDR3 sequences, around 31% of them detected once, and 15% to 18% sits in the top ten. Notes on the study in general: Across samples, TCR beta diversity tracked strongly with naive T cell percentage.

This clonotype showed up many times. The antigen is unknown. Sequences were obtained from blood. This sequence originates from a woman older than 75 in good health.

Here the CDR3 DNA reads TGTGCCAGCAGCCCAGCCTTCGGGACAGAAACCTACGAGCAGTACTTC. Its protein is CASSPAFGTETYEQYF. V is TRBV12-3 or TRBV12-4 and J is TRBJ2-7, with 7 bases identical to TRBD1. The V segment lost 6 bases and the J segment 2 bases; nucleotides outside the gene matches: 13. The CDR3 runs to 16 residues.